This T cell receptor beta chain is from a study of T cell changes during pregnancy in multiple sclerosis. Trimming pared 0 bases from V and 3 bases from J, leaving 18 bases between. CDR1 and CDR2 from the germline V gene are PRHDT and FYEKMQ (reference sequence). The CDR3 has 18 amino acids. TCRdb's copy holds only in-frame clones and misses some; the assay was immunoSEQ multiplex PCR. The table records about 100,000 clones, 80% to 95% of them present only once. Specimen: peripheral blood, collected after pregnancy. This TCR was recovered from a female donor with multiple sclerosis, enrolled in a pregnancy study. This chain uses TRBV13 with TRBJ1-5; maybe TRBD1 (6 bases). This CDR3 reads CASSLGIGGSLANQPQHF. CDR3 nucleotides: TGTGCCAGCAGCTTAGGGATAGGGGGAAGTCTGGCCAATCAGCCCCAGCATTTT.